A single sample is the source of the 17 T cell receptor beta chains below, sequenced in a study of Tregs in tolerant kidney transplant recipients. Data came from immunoSEQ multiplex PCR; TCRdb stores just in-frame clones and leaves some out. Of roughly 70,000 clones in the sample, 65% to 85% are singletons; the top ten hold approximately 4.8%. The sample taken for sequencing was CD4+ T cells from blood. The receptors derive from a human donor in good health.

The CDR3 is CASSYGQNTEAFF. The CDR3 nucleotides read TGTGCCAGCAGTTACGGCCAGAACACTGAAGCTTTCTTT. The chain carries TRBV2 and TRBJ1-1, with D unclear. This CDR3 contains 13 residues. V lost 5 bases, J lost 1 base, and 8 bases lay in between. Looked up from germline, CDR1 is SNHLY and CDR2 is FYNNEI.

The rearrangement uses TRBV7-9 and TRBJ2-7; TRBD2 agrees at 9 bases. V dropped 0 bases and J dropped 6; count of bases not matched to a gene: 15. This CDR3 has 18 residues. CDR1 and CDR2 (germline): SEHNR, FQNEAQ (reference sequence). CDR3 amino acids: CASSLALRGGLRGAEQYF. For the CDR3, the DNA is TGTGCCAGCAGCTTAGCGTTGCGGGGGGGCCTCCGGGGTGCCGAGCAGTACTTC.

This chain joins TRBV25-1 and TRBJ2-5; TRBD1 aligns across 9 bases. Germline CDR1 reads MGHDK; CDR2 reads SYGVNS. This CDR3 is 15 amino acids long. V lost 4 bases, J lost 5 bases, and 8 bases stayed unmatched. CDR3 protein: CASSATGTGRETQYF. The CDR3 DNA follows: TGTGCCAGCAGTGCAACCGGGACAGGGAGGGAGACCCAGTACTTC.

J is TRBJ2-3 and V is TRBV7-3; D assignment may be TRBD1 or TRBD2 (6 bases each). V was clipped by 1 base and J by 6 bases, with 8 bases between them. The germline V gene encodes CDR1 SGHTA and CDR2 FQGTGA. This CDR3 contains 13 residues. As DNA, the CDR3 is TGTGCCAGCAGCTTAAGGGGGGCGGATACGCAGTATTTT. Translating it yields CASSLRGADTQYF.

The gene calls are TRBV2 and TRBJ1-6, with TRBD1 matching 12 bases. The CDR3 contains 15 residues. V was clipped by 8 bases and J by 6 bases; unmatched bases: 5. CDR1 is SNHLY, CDR2 FYNNEI, per germline. CDR3 sequence: CASGTGGAGNSPLHF. The CDR3 DNA reads TGTGCCAGCGGGACAGGGGGCGCAGGTAATTCACCCCTCCACTTT.

The count of this clone is one. The chain joins TRBV5-4 to TRBJ2-3; TRBD2 matches at 8 bases. J gave up 6 bases and V 7 bases, and 10 bases lay outside the gene matches. The germline CDR1 and CDR2 sequences are SGHNT and YYREEE (reference sequence). This CDR3 has 14 residues. The CDR3 region has the DNA TGTGCCAGCTCACGAGCGGGAGATTCCGATACGCAGTATTTT. This encodes CASSRAGDSDTQYF.

The genes are TRBV4-3 and TRBJ2-3; 10 bases line up with TRBD2. V lost 2 bases, J lost 2 bases, and 10 bases stayed unmatched. The CDR3 has 18 amino acids. Germline V lookup: CDR1 LGHNA, CDR2 YSLEER. CDR3 protein: CASSQQVRTSGNTDTQYF. For the CDR3, the DNA is TGCGCCAGCAGCCAACAAGTTCGGACTAGCGGAAACACAGATACGCAGTATTTT.

The genes are TRBV11-3 and TRBJ2-3; 7 bases agree with TRBD2. The CDR3 extends over 14 amino acids. J was trimmed by 6 bases and V by 5 bases; bases with no gene match: 8. Germline-derived CDR1 and CDR2 are SGHNT and YENEEA. The DNA of the CDR3 is TGTGCCAGCAGCCGGGGGGACCTTGGGGATACGCAGTATTTT. Its protein product is CASSRGDLGDTQYF.

This clone has more than one count but fewer than ten. The V gene is TRBV6-1, the J gene TRBJ1-5; no firm D call. V lost 4 bases to trimming and J lost 0 bases, with 1 base between them. The germline CDR1 and CDR2 sequences are MNHNS and SASEGT. The CDR3 contains 12 residues. Here the CDR3 DNA reads TGTGCCAGCAGTGTTAGCAATCAGCCCCAGCATTTT. It codes for CASSVSNQPQHF.

This clone was detected a few times. The genes are TRBV11-2 and TRBJ1-6; D gene ambiguous. CDR1 and CDR2 from the germline V gene are SGHAT and FQNNGV. The V end was cut by 1 base, the J end by 8 bases, with 9 bases between. The CDR3 extends over 14 amino acids. The CDR3 is CASSLGVGDSPLHF. CDR3 nucleotide sequence: TGTGCCAGCAGCTTAGGGGTCGGGGATTCACCCCTCCACTTT.

This clone was observed a handful of times. This rearrangement joins TRBV5-6 to TRBJ2-5, with D unclear. Trimming shortened V by 3 bases and J by 2 bases, and 20 bases separated the two germline ends. From germline, CDR1 is SGHDT and CDR2 YYEEEE. This CDR3 comprises 17 residues. CDR3 DNA sequence: TGTGCCAGCAGCTCCGGTGGGTTTGTTTTTGGGCAAGAGACCCAGTACTTC. Its translation: CASSSGGFVFGQETQYF.

The chain is built from TRBV9 and TRBJ2-1, with 7 bases identical to TRBD1. CDR3 length: 15 residues. Germline V gene lookup returns CDR1 SGDLS and CDR2 YYNGEE. With 3 bases clipped from V and 2 bases from J, the junction kept 5 bases outside the gene matches. The CDR3 region is CASSARDSPYNEQFF. CDR3 coding DNA: TGTGCCAGCAGCGCCCGGGACAGCCCCTACAATGAGCAGTTCTTC.

The V and J genes are TRBV6-4 and TRBJ1-2; a possible D gene is TRBD1 (6 bases). There are 13 residues in the CDR3. The germline V gene encodes CDR1 MRHNA and CDR2 SNTAGT. Trimming removed 0 bases from V and 7 bases from J, with 9 bases in between. CDR3 nucleotides: TGTGCCAGCAGTGACTCGCCCAGGGGTGGCTACACCTTC. Its protein product is CASSDSPRGGYTF.

V and J are TRBV7-8 and TRBJ2-1, with 9 bases identical to TRBD1. After removal of 2 bases from V and 7 bases from J, the junction contained 9 bases not matched to a gene. The CDR3 extends over 16 amino acids. Germline V gene data show CDR1 as SGHVS and CDR2 as FQNEAQ. In nucleotides, the CDR3 is TGTGCCAGCAGCTTATTGACAGGGGGATTCCCTAATGAGCAGTTCTTC. As protein: CASSLLTGGFPNEQFF.

The rearrangement uses TRBV19 and TRBJ1-2; no reliable D call. V was cut by 4 bases and J by 2 bases, with 8 bases left in between. This CDR3 is 13 amino acids long. Per the germline V gene, CDR1 is LNHDA and CDR2 is SQIVND (reference sequence). CDR3 amino acids: CASSTPPNYGYTF. The CDR3 DNA follows: TGTGCCAGTAGTACCCCCCCCAACTATGGCTACACCTTC.

This sequence joins TRBV14 and TRBJ1-2, with D possibly matching TRBD1 (5 bases). Germline V gene lookup returns CDR1 SGHDN and CDR2 FVKESK. CDR3 length: 13 amino acids. V dropped 5 bases and J dropped 4 bases, with 11 bases sitting between them. CDR3 sequence (DNA): TGTGCCAGCAGCGAAACAGGAATCTATGGCTACACCTTC. Translated, it gives CASSETGIYGYTF.

This clone was seen a single time. This chain connects TRBV7-2 to TRBJ1-3, with D perhaps matching TRBD1 (6 bases). CDR1 SGHTA and CDR2 FQGNSA come from the germline V gene. The CDR3 runs to 15 residues. Between the trimmed V and J ends, which lost 2 bases and 4 bases, there was a span of 12 bases. The CDR3 loop reads CASSLTAGEGNTIYF. For the CDR3, the DNA is TGTGCCAGCAGCTTAACGGCAGGGGAGGGAAACACCATATATTTT.